This T cell receptor beta chain came from a study of blood T cell repertoires in COVID-19 (dated by TCRdb to the early 2020s). With regard to the full study: Collaborator samples came from the United States, Italy and Spain and covered acute and convalescent phases of COVID-19. The material from the prospective study consisted of cDNA or gDNA derived from T cells, B-cell-depleted T cells, or PBMCs. The dataset comprised deeply sampled blood TCRbeta repertoires from subjects exposed to, actively infected with, or recovered from COVID-19. A freely available public database, intended as a resource for researchers studying the immune response to SARS-CoV-2, is where the repertoires were released. Samples were obtained from the ongoing ImmuneRACE study (first 160 participants) and from over a thousand subjects provided by 6 global collaborators. Sample metadata almost always included a de-identified subject ID, COVID-19 status, age in years and sex. Where available, HLA class I and class II types were taken from metadata supplied by the sample provider and were not determined by assay-based typing. Overall study outcomes, separate from this receptor: The amount of clinical and demographic metadata varied by source and participant and was provided uncurated.

TCRbeta CDR3 regions were amplified from genomic DNA by means of the immunoSEQ Assay, a bias-controlled multiplex PCR. In the source study's methods: Nucleated cell counts per sample were estimated from amplification of reference gene primers within the assay. To quantify the absolute abundance of each unique TCRbeta CDR3 rearrangement, sequence reads were collapsed and filtered. For each sample, productive Simpson clonality was calculated as the square root of Simpson's diversity index across productive rearrangements. TCRdb re-hosts the immuneACCESS table, in-frame sequences only. Its copies lack some clones; in the studies checked, an unresolved V gene accounts for under half of them, and the cause for the rest is not known. The DNA gave D and trimming, while V, J and clone size come from that table. The table for this sample lists 150,000 to 200,000 clones; over 85% of them were counted only once. The ten largest clones capture about 2% of the sample.

At one collaborating source in Seattle, patients were enrolled during active infection and were followed longitudinally through the course of disease. The collaborating institutions used their own protocols to collect whole blood in K2EDTA tubes. For TCRbeta analysis, collaborator samples were shipped as frozen whole blood, as isolated PBMCs, or as DNA extracted from either sample type. Notes on this clone: The antigen this receptor binds is unknown. No base quality values were provided; no much bigger clone lies one nucleotide off.

CDR1 and CDR2 (SGDLS, YYNGEE) derive from the germline V gene. The CDR3 holds 14 amino acids from the cysteine to the phenylalanine. CDR3 DNA only is kept here, 42 bases in frame from base 1. The V and J ends are trimmed by 3 bases and 4 bases, leaving 13 bases between them. This receptor was identified in a woman aged 55-70 years with COVID-19, enrolled during active disease. Source material: peripheral blood. The rearrangement joined TRBV9 to TRBJ1-1; TRBD1 could be the D gene, as 5 bases match. The CDR3 amino acid sequence is: CASSGSPRGTEAFF. The DNA sequence is as follows: TGTGCCAGCAGCGGCTCCCCAAGGGGCACTGAAGCTTTCTTT.